A selection of T cell receptor beta chains follows, all from one sample in a study of blood T cell repertoires in COVID-19. Libraries were prepared by immunoSEQ multiplex PCR; TCRdb keeps only in-frame clonotypes and omits some of them. The sample gives fewer than 200,000 clones, more than 85% of which show up once; around 1.2% is in the top ten. Sequenced input: PBMCs or T cells enriched from blood (not recorded which). These receptors were taken from a human donor with acute COVID-19. The donor label of this sample is uncertain. Both conserved end residues are part of each CDR3. The order of the fields is clone size, CDR3 length, J gene, V gene, D gene, CDR3 DNA, CDR3 protein. A D gene is named only where the DNA matches it firmly. Clone sizes are given selectively: once, few, many, or a class where the clone is expanded.

once,12,TRBJ1-1,TRBV7-9,-,TGTGCCAGCAGACTCCAGGAAACCAGGGCTTTCTTT,CASRLQETRAFF
-,14,TRBJ1-4,TRBV5-6,TRBD1,TGTGCCAGCAGCTCCGGGACAGCTAATGAAAAACTGTTTTTT,CASSSGTANEKLFF
few,16,TRBJ2-7,TRBV27,TRBD1,TGTGCCAGCAGTTTAGGGACAGGGTTCGGGGGGTACGAGCAGTACTTC,CASSLGTGFGGYEQYF
-,14,TRBJ1-1,TRBV3-1/TRBV3-2,-,TGTGCCAGCAGCATTAGAGGGTTGAACACTGAAGCTTTCTTT,CASSIRGLNTEAFF
-,15,TRBJ1-3,TRBV19,TRBD1,TGTGCCAGTAGTATAGGAGGGACAGGAGGAAACACCATATATTTT,CASSIGGTGGNTIYF
-,17,TRBJ1-4,TRBV27,-,TGTGCCAGCAGTCCCTCGGGAGCCGGAACAACTAATGAAAAACTGTTTTTT,CASSPSGAGTTNEKLFF
-,18,TRBJ1-3,TRBV7-2,TRBD1,TGTGCCAGCAGCTTCAGGGGGCATCTAGCTTCGTCTGGAAACACCATATATTTT,CASSFRGHLASSGNTIYF
-,14,TRBJ2-5,TRBV25-1,-,TGTGCCAGCAGTGAAGCAGGGAACGTGGAGACCCAGTACTTC,CASSEAGNVETQYF
-,13,TRBJ2-7,TRBV30,-,TGTGCCTGGGGCGCGGACAGTTCCTACGAGCAGTACTTC,CAWGADSSYEQYF
-,13,TRBJ1-2,TRBV28,TRBD1,TGTGCCAGCAGACGACAGGGAGGCTATGGCTACACCTTC,CASRRQGGYGYTF
once,18,TRBJ2-1,TRBV19,TRBD2,TGTGCCAGTAGTCCCGAGGGACTAGCGGGGGGGCAATACAATGAGCAGTTCTTC,CASSPEGLAGGQYNEQFF
-,16,TRBJ2-1,TRBV10-3,TRBD2,TGTGCCATCCGGGGACTAGCGGGTAGCTCCTACAATGAGCAGTTCTTC,CAIRGLAGSSYNEQFF
-,16,TRBJ2-1,TRBV21-1,-,TGTGCCAGCAGCAACTTGGCGGGGGGGCTCTACAATGAGCAGTTCTTC,CASSNLAGGLYNEQFF
-,13,TRBJ1-2,TRBV24-1,-,TGTGCCACCAGTGATTTTCCCATCAATGGCTACACCTTC,CATSDFPINGYTF
-,15,TRBJ2-1,TRBV7-8,-,TGTGCCAGCAGCTTTATTTCTAGCGCCGACAATGAGCAGTTCTTC,CASSFISSADNEQFF
-,13,TRBJ2-1,TRBV10-3,-,TGTGCCATCAGTGAGTCAACAGGGAATGAGCAGTTCTTC,CAISESTGNEQFF
-,15,TRBJ2-7,TRBV4-2,TRBD1,TGTGCCAGCAGCCAACGGGGGACAGGGAATCACGAGCAGTACTTC,CASSQRGTGNHEQYF
-,14,TRBJ2-7,TRBV10-3,-,TGTGCCATCAGTGGAGCCGGGATCTCCTACGAGCAGTACTTC,CAISGAGISYEQYF
once,15,TRBJ2-3,TRBV11-3,-,TGTGCCAGCGGACGAGGCGGGGGCCCCACAGATACGCAGTATTTT,CASGRGGGPTDTQYF
-,13,TRBJ2-3,TRBV30,-,TGTGCCTGGAGTGGGGGCCGCACAGATACGCAGTATTTT,CAWSGGRTDTQYF
few,14,TRBJ1-1,TRBV7-9,TRBD1,TGTGCCAGCAGCACCTCGGACAGGTACCCTGAAGCTTTCTTT,CASSTSDRYPEAFF
-,15,TRBJ1-6,TRBV2,TRBD1,TGTGCCAGCACTACGTCGACAGGGGGCTTATCACCCCTCCACTTT,CASTTSTGGLSPLHF
few,12,TRBJ2-7,TRBV11-2,-,TGTGCCAGCAGCTTCAGGGGCCACGAGCAGTACTTC,CASSFRGHEQYF
-,16,TRBJ2-1,TRBV11-3,TRBD2,TGTGCCAGCAGCCCCACGGGACTAGCGGACTACAATGAGCAGTTCTTC,CASSPTGLADYNEQFF
-,14,TRBJ2-7,TRBV30,TRBD1,TGTGCCTGGAGTGAGGGGACAGGGACCAACGAGCAGTACTTC,CAWSEGTGTNEQYF
-,14,TRBJ1-1,TRBV18,-,TGTGCCAGCTCGCCCGGGACTGCGAACACTGAAGCTTTCTTT,CASSPGTANTEAFF
-,20,TRBJ1-4,TRBV4-2,TRBD1,TGTGCCAGCAGCCCTAAATTATCTCCGGGACAGGGGGCGCGAGGTGAAAAACTGTTTTTT,CASSPKLSPGQGARGEKLFF
-,15,TRBJ2-1,TRBV7-8,-,TGTGCCAGCAAGGCCTACCGAGGCCGGGTGGGTGAGCAGTTCTTC,CASKAYRGRVGEQFF
-,15,TRBJ2-3,TRBV5-1,TRBD2,TGCGCCAGCAGCTTGCCTAGCGGGGGGCAAAATACGCAGTATTTT,CASSLPSGGQNTQYF
few,13,TRBJ2-3,TRBV6-1,TRBD2,TGTGCCAGCAGTGAAGCGGGAGGGGTTACGCAGTATTTT,CASSEAGGVTQYF
-,16,TRBJ2-1,TRBV3-1/TRBV3-2,-,TGTGCCAGCAGCCAATTTTCAGGGTACCCCTACAATGAGCAGTTCTTC,CASSQFSGYPYNEQFF
-,15,TRBJ2-3,TRBV5-4,TRBD1,TGTGCCAGCAGCTTGGACAGGGGTTTTACAGATACGCAGTATTTT,CASSLDRGFTDTQYF
once,13,TRBJ2-2,TRBV12-3/TRBV12-4,TRBD2,TGTGCCATCATGGGACTAGGGTCCGGGGAGCTGTTTTTT,CAIMGLGSGELFF